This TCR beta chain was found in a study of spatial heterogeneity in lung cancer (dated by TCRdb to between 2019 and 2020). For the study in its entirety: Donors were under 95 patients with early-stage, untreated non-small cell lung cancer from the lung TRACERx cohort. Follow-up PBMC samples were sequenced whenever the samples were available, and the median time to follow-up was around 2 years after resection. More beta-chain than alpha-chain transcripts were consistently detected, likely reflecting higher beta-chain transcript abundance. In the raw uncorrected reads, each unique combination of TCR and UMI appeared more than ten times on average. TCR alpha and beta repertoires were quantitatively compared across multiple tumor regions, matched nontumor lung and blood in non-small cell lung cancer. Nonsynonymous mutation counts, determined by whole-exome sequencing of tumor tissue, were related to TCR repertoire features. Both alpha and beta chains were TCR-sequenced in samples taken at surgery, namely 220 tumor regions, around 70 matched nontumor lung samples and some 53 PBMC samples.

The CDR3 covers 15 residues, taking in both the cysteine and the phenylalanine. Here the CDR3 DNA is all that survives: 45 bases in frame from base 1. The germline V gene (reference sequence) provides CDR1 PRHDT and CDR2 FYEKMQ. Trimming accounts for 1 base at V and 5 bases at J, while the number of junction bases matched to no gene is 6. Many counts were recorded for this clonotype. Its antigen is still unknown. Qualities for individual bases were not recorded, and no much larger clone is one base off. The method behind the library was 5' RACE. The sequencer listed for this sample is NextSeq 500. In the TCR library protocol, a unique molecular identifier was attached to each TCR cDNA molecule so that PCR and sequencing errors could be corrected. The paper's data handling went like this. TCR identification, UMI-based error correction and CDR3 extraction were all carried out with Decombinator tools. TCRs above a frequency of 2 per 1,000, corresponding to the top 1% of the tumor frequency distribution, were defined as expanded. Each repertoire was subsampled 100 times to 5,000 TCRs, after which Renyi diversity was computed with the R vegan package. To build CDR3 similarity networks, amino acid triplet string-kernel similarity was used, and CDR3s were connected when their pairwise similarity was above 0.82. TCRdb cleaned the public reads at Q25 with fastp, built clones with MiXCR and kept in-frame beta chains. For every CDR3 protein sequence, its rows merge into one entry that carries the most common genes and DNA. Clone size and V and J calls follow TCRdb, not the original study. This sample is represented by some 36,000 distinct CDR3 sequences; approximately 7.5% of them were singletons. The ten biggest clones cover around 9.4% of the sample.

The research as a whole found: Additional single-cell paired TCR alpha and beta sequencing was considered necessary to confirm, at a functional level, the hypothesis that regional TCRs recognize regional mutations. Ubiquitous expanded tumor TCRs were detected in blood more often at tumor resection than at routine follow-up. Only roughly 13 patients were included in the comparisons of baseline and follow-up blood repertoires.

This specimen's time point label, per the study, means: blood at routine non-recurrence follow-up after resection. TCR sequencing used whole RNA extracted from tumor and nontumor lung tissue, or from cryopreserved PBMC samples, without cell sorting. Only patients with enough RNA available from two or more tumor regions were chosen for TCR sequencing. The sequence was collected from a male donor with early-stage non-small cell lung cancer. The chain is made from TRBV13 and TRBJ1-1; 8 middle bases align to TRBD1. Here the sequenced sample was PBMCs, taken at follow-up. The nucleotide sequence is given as TGTGCCAGCAGCTTAGCATCAGGGGGCGGAACTGAAGCTTTCTTT. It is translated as CASSLASGGGTEAFF.